In its sample, the clone carrying this TCR beta chain was seen a few times. This CDR3 region has 12 residues. Trimming removed 4 bases from V and 1 base from J, with 4 bases in between. Germline V CDR1 and CDR2: MGHRA, YSYEKL. Unique molecular identifiers were built into the TCRbeta library. TCRdb re-derived calls from the PCR reads in MiXCR, one entry per CDR3 protein. The sample has around 250,000 distinct CDR3 sequences, roughly 8.2% seen once. This entry is derived from a study of T-cell reconstitution after alpha-beta-depleted transplantation in children. The input for sequencing was PBMCs, mostly from graft donor cells, taken 180 days after TCRalphabeta/CD19-depleted stem cell transplant. The J gene is TRBJ1-1, the V gene TRBV4-1; D unresolved. The sequence was collected from a male patient younger than 18 who had a stem cell transplant for acute lymphoblastic leukemia, so the T cells may come from the graft donor. This chain's CDR3 is CASSPENTEAFF. DNA of the CDR3: TGCGCCAGCAGCCCCGAGAACACTGAAGCTTTCTTT.